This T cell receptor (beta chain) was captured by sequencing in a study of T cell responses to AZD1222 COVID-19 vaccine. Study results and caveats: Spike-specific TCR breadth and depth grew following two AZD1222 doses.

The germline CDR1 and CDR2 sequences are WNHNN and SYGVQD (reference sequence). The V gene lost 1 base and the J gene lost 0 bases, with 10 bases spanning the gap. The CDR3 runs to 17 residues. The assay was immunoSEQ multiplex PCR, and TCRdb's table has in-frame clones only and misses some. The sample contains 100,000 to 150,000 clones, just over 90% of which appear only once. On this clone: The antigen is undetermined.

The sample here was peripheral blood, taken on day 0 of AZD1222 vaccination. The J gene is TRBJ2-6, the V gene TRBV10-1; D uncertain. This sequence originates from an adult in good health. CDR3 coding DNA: TGCGCCAGCAGTGAGTGGGTAGTCGTCTCTGGGGCCAACGTCCTGACTTTC. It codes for CASSEWVVVSGANVLTF.